This T cell receptor (beta chain) was sequenced during a study of molecular identifiers for immune sequencing clone quantification (dated by TCRdb to 2017 to 2018). With respect to the entire study: In a replicate experiment, RNA from about 19,000 or 110,000 naive CD8 T cells was split into five aliquots, four of which were sequenced. This methods study benchmarked molecular-identifier clustering-based TCR repertoire sequencing (MIDCIRS) and TCR RNA copy counting, using CD8 T cells to do so. Findings and caveats that apply to the study as a whole: Spiked-in Jurkat TCR RNA equal to a single cell's worth was reported to be detectable even within 1,100,000 naive CD8 T cells. Naive libraries contained spiked-in Jurkat TCR RNA (roughly 10 copies' worth), which is not part of the donor repertoire. Highly expanded clone sizes could be underestimated if identical TCR molecules share a barcode. Approximately 2.7 recovered TCR RNA copies per cell were obtained by modeling, versus about 10 by digital PCR, implying a capture efficiency of 25% to 30%. In CMV-specific effector cells, over 99% of molecules were held by clones above 20 RNA copies, whereas under 1% of molecules were held by such clones in naive cells. When barcode sub-clustering was omitted, TCR diversity was inflated by chimeric consensus sequences, with chimeras reaching as high as 47%.

This clonotype was counted at least ten times. Its target antigen remains unknown. No clone much larger than this one lies a single base away; base qualities are absent. Receptor libraries were prepared by PCR. This sample was sequenced with an Illumina HiSeq 4000. Bulk TCR libraries were made following a previously described method, with the TCR primers given in Table S5. Total RNA was purified with the Qiagen AllPrep DNA/RNA kit. Reads from multiple sequencing runs of the same library were pooled before analysis. Under the source paper's analysis protocol: Reads were retained only if the reads had an exact TCR constant sequence, and the retained reads were trimmed to 150 nt and grouped according to their 12-nt molecular barcodes. Within each barcode group, reads were sub-clustered at a 15% Levenshtein threshold, and quality-weighted consensus sequences were built per RNA molecule. Non-functional sequences were excluded, and lower-count sequences lying one edit away from another sequence were also excluded. Based on fitting two negative binomial distributions, any barcode sub-cluster with under 20% of the maximum read count was discarded. Clones were called with MiXCR by TCRdb after fastp trimmed the public reads at Q25, and only in-frame beta chains were retained. Rows merge per CDR3 protein into single entries with the most common DNA and genes. What appears here as the V and J calls and clone size reflects TCRdb's work, not the paper's. Counted in this sample were around 480,000 distinct CDR3 sequences; 20% to 25% of them appeared once. The top ten clonotypes cover under 0.85% of the sample.

CDR3 length: 14 amino acids, cysteine to phenylalanine. This entry keeps only the CDR3 DNA: 42 bases, framed from base 1. For CDR1 and CDR2, the germline V gene lists SGHRS and YFSETQ. The V and J ends are trimmed by 5 bases and 7 bases, leaving 18 bases between them. Libraries of naive CD8 T cells were generated from approximately 20,000 to 1,000,000 sorted cells, with 10%, 30% or 50% of the purified RNA used. On a BD FACSAria II, naive CD8 T cells were FACS-sorted as CD8+CD4-CCR7+CD45RA+ and collected into RLT Plus buffer. Detection sensitivity was tested by spiking Jurkat RNA equal to roughly ten TCR copies' worth into samples containing about 18,000-1,000,000 naive CD8 T cells. CD8 T cells were enriched using RosetteSep CD8+ T Cell Enrichment Cocktail and Ficoll-Paque, and the enriched cells then underwent ACK red cell lysis.

Recombination linked TRBV5-1 to TRBJ1-1, with a tentative D gene TRBD1 over 5 matching bases. The TCR sequence derives from a human donor in good health. Some libraries in this study had Jurkat cell RNA spiked in. The sequencing input was naive CD8+ T cells from blood, with Jurkat cell RNA spiked in. The sample's cell subset or site label, decoded: FACS-sorted CD8+CD4-CCR7+CD45RA+ naive T cells. The CDR3 reads CASSETLGPIEAFF. The nucleotide sequence reads as follows: TGCGCCAGCAGTGAAACATTGGGGCCTATTGAAGCTTTCTTT.